This TCR beta chain was identified in a study of blood T cell repertoires in COVID-19. Study summary: T cells, B-cell-depleted T cells, or PBMCs supplied cDNA or gDNA.

Here immunoSEQ multiplex PCR was the method, and the copy in TCRdb shows in-frame clones only, minus some. The sample has around 200,000 clones, around 83% seen once. The clonotype originates from an elderly woman in a cohort sampled during active or convalescent COVID-19. The sequencing input was peripheral blood.

The CDR3 sequence: CATSETTGSGNQPQHF. The CDR3 DNA reads as TGTGCCACCAGTGAGACGACAGGGAGTGGCAATCAGCCCCAGCATTTT. The V call is TRBV24-1, the J call TRBJ1-5, with 7 bases matching TRBD1. Germline trimming cut 4 bases from V and 2 bases from J; bases unmatched to any gene: 7. CDR3 length: 16 residues. Per germline, CDR1 KGHDR and CDR2 SFDVKD.